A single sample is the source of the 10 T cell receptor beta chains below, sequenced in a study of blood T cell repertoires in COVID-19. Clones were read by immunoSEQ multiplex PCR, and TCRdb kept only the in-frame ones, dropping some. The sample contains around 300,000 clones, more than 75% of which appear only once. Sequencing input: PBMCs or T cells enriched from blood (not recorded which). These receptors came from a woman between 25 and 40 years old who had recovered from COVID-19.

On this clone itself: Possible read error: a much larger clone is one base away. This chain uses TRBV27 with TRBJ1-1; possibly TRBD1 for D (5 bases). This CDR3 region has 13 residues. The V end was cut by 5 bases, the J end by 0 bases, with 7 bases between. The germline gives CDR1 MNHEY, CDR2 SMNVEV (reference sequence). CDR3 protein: CASSPGMNTEAFF. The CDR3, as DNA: TGTGCCAGCAGTCCAGGGATGAACACTGAAGCTTTCTTT.

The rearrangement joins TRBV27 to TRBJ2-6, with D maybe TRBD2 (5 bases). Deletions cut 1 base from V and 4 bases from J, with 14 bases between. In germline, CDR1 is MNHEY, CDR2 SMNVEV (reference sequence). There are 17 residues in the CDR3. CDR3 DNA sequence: TGTGCCAGCAGTTTATATTTGAGGGCGTCCGGGGCCAACGTCCTGACTTTC. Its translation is CASSLYLRASGANVLTF. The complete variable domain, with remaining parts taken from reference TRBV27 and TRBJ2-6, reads EAQVTQNPRYLITVTGKKLTVTCSQNMNHEYMSWYRQDPGLGLRQIYYSMNVEVTDKGDVPEGYKVSRKEKRNFPLILESPSPNQTSLYFCASSLYLRASGANVLTFGAGSRLTVL.

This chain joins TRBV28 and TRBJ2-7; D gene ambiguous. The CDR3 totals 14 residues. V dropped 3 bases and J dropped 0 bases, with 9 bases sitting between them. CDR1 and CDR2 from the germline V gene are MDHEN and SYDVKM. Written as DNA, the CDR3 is TGTGCCAGCAGTTTGGCCGACAACTCCTACGAGCAGTACTTC. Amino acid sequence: CASSLADNSYEQYF.

Here the CDR3 reads CASGSGGGRHYEQYF. CDR3 DNA sequence: TGTGCTAGTGGTTCCGGAGGCGGCAGGCACTACGAGCAGTACTTC. J is TRBJ2-7 and V is TRBV12-5, with D possibly being TRBD2 (5 bases). Trimming took off 4 bases at V and 3 bases at J, with 16 bases between the two ends. Germline V lookup: CDR1 LGHNT, CDR2 FRNRAP. This CDR3 has 15 residues.

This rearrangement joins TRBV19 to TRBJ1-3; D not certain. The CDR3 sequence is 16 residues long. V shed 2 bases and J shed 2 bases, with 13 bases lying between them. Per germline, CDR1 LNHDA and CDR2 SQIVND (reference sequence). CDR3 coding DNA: TGTGCCAGTAGTATAAGAACGGAGACGGCTGGAAACACCATATATTTT. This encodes CASSIRTETAGNTIYF. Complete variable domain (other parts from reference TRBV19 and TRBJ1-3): DGGITQSPKYLFRKEGQNVTLSCEQNLNHDAMYWYRQDPGQGLRLIYYSQIVNDFQKGDIAEGYSVSREKKESFPLTVTSAQKNPTAFYLCASSIRTETAGNTIYFGEGSWLTVV.

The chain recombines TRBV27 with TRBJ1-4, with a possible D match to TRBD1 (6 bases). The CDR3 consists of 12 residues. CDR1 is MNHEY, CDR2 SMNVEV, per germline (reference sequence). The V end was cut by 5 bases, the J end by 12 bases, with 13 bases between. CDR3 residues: CASSAGGTELFF. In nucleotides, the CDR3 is TGTGCCAGCAGTGCGGGGGGCACGGAACTGTTTTTT.

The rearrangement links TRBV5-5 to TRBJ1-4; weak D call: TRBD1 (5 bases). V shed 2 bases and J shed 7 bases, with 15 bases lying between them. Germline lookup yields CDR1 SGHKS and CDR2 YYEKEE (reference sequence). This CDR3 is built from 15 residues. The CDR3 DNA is TGTGCCAGCAGCTTAGGGGACTTGTCGTTTGAAAAACTGTTTTTT. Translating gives CASSLGDLSFEKLFF.

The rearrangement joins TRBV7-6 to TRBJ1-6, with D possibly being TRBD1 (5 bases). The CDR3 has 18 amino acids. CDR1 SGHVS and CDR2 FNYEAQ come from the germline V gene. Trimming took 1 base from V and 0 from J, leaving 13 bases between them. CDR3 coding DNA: TGTGCCAGCAGCTTAGGCACGACAGTGAGCTCCTATAATTCACCCCTCCACTTT. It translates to CASSLGTTVSSYNSPLHF.

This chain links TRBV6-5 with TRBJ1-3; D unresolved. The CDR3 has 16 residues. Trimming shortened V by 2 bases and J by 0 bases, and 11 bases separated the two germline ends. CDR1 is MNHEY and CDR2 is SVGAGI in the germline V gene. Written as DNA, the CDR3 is TGTGCCAGCAGTTACCGACGGGAGCTCTCTGGAAACACCATATATTTT. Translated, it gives CASSYRRELSGNTIYF.

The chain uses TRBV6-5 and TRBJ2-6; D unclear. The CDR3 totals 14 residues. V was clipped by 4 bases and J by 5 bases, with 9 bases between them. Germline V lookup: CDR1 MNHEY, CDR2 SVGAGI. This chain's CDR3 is CASSSPGRANVLTF. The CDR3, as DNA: TGTGCCAGCAGTTCTCCGGGTCGGGCCAACGTCCTGACTTTC.